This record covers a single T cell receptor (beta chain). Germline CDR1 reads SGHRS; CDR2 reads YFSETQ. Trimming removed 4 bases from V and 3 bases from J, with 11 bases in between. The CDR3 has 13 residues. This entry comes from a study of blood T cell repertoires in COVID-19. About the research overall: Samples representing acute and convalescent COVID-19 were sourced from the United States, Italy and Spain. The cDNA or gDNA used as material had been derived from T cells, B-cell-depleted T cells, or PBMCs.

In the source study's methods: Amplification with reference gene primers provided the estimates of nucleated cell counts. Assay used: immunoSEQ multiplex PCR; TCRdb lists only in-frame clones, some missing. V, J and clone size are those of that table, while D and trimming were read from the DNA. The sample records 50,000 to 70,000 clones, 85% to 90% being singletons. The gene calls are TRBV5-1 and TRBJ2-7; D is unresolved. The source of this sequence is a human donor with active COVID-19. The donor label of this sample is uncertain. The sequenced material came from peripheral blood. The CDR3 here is CASSALSLYEQYF. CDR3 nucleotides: TGCGCCAGCAGCGCCCTTAGTCTCTACGAGCAGTACTTC. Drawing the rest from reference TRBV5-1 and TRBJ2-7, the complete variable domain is KAGVTQTPRYLIKTRGQQVTLSCSPISGHRSVSWYQQTPGQGLQFLFEYFSETQRNKGNFPGRFSGRQFSNSRSEMNVSTLELGDSALYLCASSALSLYEQYFGPGTRLTVT.